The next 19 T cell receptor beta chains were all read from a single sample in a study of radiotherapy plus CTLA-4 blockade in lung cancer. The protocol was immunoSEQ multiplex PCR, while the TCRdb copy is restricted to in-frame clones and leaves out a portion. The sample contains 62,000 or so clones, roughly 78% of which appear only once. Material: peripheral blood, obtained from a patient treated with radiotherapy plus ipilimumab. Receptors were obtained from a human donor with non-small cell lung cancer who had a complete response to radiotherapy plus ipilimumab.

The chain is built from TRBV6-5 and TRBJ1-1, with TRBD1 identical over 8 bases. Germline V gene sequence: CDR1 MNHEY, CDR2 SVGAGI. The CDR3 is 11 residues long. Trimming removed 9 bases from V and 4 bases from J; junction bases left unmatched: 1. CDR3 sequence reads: CASGQGTEAFF. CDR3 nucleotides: TGTGCCAGTGGACAGGGCACTGAAGCTTTCTTT.

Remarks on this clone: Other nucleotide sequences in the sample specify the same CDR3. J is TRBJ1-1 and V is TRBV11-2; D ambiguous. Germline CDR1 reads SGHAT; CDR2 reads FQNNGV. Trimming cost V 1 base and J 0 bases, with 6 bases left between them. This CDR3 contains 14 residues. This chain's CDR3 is CASSLGGLNTEAFF. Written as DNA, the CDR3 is TGTGCCAGCAGCTTAGGGGGATTGAACACTGAAGCTTTCTTT.

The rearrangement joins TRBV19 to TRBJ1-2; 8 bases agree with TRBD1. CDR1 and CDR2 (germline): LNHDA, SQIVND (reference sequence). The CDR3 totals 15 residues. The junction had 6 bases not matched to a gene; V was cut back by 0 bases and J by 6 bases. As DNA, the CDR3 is TGTGCCAGTAGTATAGATCTTTCAGGGGGCGATGGCTACACCTTC. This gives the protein CASSIDLSGGDGYTF.

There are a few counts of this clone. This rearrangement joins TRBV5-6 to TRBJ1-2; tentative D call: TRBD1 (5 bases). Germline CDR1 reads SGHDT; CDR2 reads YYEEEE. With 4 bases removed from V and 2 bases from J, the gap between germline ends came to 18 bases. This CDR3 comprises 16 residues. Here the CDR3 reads CASSTFGGVTNYGYTF. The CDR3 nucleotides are TGTGCCAGCAGCACATTTGGAGGGGTGACGAACTATGGCTACACCTTC.

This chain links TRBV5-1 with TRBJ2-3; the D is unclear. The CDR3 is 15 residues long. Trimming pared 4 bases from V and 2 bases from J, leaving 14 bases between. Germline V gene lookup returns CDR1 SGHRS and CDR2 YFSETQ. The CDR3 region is CASSPQVVSTDTQYF. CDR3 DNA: TGCGCCAGCAGCCCTCAGGTGGTATCCACAGATACGCAGTATTTT.

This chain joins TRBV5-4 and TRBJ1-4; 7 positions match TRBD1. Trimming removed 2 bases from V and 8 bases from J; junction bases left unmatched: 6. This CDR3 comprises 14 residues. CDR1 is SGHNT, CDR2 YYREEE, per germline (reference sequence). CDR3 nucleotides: TGTGCCAGCAGCTTAGGGGGCTCTGAGGAAAAACTGTTTTTT. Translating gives CASSLGGSEEKLFF.

CDR3 sequence (DNA): TGTGCCAGCAGTTCGAACCCAGGGCCGGGGGGTGAAAAACTGTTTTTT. It is translated as CASSSNPGPGGEKLFF. The J gene is TRBJ1-4, the V gene TRBV27; D might be TRBD1 (5 bases). Trimming removed 4 bases at V and 7 bases at J, with 19 bases between. The CDR3 has 16 residues. Germline CDR1 MNHEY, CDR2 SMNVEV (reference sequence).

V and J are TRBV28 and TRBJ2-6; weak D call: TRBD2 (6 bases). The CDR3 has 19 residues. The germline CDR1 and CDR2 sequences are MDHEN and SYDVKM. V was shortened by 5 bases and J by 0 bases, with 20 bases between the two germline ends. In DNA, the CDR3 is TGTGCCAGCAGTCTCTCTTTAGCGGCCCTGAGCTCTGGGGCCAACGTCCTGACTTTC. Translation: CASSLSLAALSSGANVLTF.

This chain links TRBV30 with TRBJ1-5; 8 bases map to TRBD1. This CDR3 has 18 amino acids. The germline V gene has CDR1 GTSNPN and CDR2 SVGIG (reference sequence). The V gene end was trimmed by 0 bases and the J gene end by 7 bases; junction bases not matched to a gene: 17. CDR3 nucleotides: TGTGCCTGGAGTGTACGGAGGCCGGTGACAGGGGACGGGCAGCCCCAGCATTTT. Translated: CAWSVRRPVTGDGQPQHF.

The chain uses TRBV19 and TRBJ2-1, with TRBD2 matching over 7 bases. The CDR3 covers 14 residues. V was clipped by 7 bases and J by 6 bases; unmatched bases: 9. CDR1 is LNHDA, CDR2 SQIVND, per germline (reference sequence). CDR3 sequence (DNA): TGTGCCAGTACTGGGAGGGAGGCCTTCAATGAGCAGTTCTTC. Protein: CASTGREAFNEQFF. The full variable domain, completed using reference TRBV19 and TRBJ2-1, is DGGITQSPKYLFRKEGQNVTLSCEQNLNHDAMYWYRQDPGQGLRLIYYSQIVNDFQKGDIAEGYSVSREKKESFPLTVTSAQKNPTAFYLCASTGREAFNEQFFGPGTRLTVL.

The CDR3 DNA reads TGTGCCAGTCGGACAGCCGAGGGTTCTGGAAACACCATATATTTT. It translates to CASRTAEGSGNTIYF. The V call is TRBV11-3, the J call TRBJ1-3; D is perhaps TRBD1 (6 bases). The CDR3 has 15 amino acids. The V end lost 9 bases, the J end lost 1 base, and 16 bases lay between the germline ends. CDR1 is SGHNT, CDR2 YENEEA, per germline.

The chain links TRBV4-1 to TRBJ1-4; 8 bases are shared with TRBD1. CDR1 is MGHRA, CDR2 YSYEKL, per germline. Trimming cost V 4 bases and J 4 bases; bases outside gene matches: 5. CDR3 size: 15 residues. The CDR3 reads CASSPLGQGNEKLFF. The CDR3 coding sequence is TGCGCCAGCAGCCCACTAGGACAGGGTAATGAAAAACTGTTTTTT.

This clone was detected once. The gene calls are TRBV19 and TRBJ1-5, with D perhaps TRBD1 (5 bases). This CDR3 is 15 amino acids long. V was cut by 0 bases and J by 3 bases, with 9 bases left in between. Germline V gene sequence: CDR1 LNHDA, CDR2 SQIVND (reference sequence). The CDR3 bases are TGTGCCAGTAGTATAGATGGGGGTGCCAATCAGCCCCAGCATTTT. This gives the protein CASSIDGGANQPQHF. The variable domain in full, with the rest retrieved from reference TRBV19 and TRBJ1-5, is DGGITQSPKYLFRKEGQNVTLSCEQNLNHDAMYWYRQDPGQGLRLIYYSQIVNDFQKGDIAEGYSVSREKKESFPLTVTSAQKNPTAFYLCASSIDGGANQPQHFGDGTRLSIL.

CDR3 DNA: TGTGCAAGTCGCTTAAGGTCGGGCCCTAGCTCCTACAATGAGCAGTTCTTC. This encodes CASRLRSGPSSYNEQFF. This rearrangement joins TRBV12-2 to TRBJ2-1. TRBV12-2 is designated a pseudogene. CDR3 length equals 17 residues.

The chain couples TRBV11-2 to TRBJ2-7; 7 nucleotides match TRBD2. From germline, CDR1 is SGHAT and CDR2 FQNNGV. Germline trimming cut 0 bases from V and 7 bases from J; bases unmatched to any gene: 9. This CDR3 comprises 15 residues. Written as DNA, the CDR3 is TGTGCCAGCAGCTTAGAGGGCCGAGCGGGGAGTGAGCAGTACGTC. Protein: CASSLEGRAGSEQYV.

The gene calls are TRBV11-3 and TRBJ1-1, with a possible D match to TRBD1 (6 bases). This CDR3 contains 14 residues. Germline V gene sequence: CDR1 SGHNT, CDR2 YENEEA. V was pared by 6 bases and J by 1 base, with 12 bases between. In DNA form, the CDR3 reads TGTGCCAGCAGGGAGGGGGGGAGGAACACTGAAGCTTTCTTT. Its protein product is CASREGGRNTEAFF.

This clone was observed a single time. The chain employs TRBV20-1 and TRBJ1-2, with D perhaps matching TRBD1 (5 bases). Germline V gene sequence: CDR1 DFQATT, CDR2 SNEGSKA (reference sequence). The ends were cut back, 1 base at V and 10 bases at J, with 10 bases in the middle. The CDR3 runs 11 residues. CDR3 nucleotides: TGCAGTGCTAGAGTAAAACAGGTCTACACCTTC. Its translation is CSARVKQVYTF.

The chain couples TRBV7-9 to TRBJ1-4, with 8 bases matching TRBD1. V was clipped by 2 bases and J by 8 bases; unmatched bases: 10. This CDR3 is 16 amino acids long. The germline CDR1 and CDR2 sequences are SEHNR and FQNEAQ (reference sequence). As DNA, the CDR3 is TGTGCCAGCAGCTTAAGGGGCAGGGGGCAAGGAGAAAAACTGTTTTTT. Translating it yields CASSLRGRGQGEKLFF.

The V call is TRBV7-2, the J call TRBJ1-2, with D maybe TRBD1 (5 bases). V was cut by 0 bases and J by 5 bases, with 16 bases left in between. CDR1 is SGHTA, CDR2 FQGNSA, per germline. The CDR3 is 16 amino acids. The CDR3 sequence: CASSLALGEREYGYTF. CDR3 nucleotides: TGTGCCAGCAGCTTAGCGTTGGGGGAGAGGGAATATGGCTACACCTTC.